The 10 T cell receptor beta chains listed next were all sequenced from one sample in a study of early T cells in non-severe SARS-CoV-2 infection. TCRdb processed the 5' RACE reads anew with MiXCR; each CDR3 protein has one entry. Among under 35,000 distinct CDR3 sequences listed, approximately 4.2% were seen once. Sequenced material: whole blood. The receptors were gathered from an adult who was a healthcare worker with PCR-confirmed SARS-CoV-2 infection or an uninfected control (not recorded which).

This clonotype was detected only a few times. CDR3 in amino acids: CATSRDSRAQETQYF. CDR3 nucleotides: TGTGCCACCAGCAGAGATTCCAGGGCCCAAGAGACCCAGTACTTC. This chain connects TRBV15 to TRBJ2-5; possibly TRBD1 for D (5 bases). CDR1 LNHNV and CDR2 YYDKDF come from the germline V gene (reference sequence). The ends were cut back, 0 bases at V and 1 base at J, with 9 bases in the middle. The CDR3 sequence is 15 residues long.

This clonotype was observed many times. The chain couples TRBV12-3 or TRBV12-4 to TRBJ1-5; 9 positions agree with TRBD1. CDR3 length equals 14 residues. J was trimmed by 6 bases and V by 5 bases; bases with no gene match: 5. This chain's CDR3 is CASSPTGGGQPQHF. The CDR3 bases are TGTGCCAGCAGTCCGACAGGGGGTGGTCAGCCCCAGCATTTT.

This clonotype showed up many times. The gene calls are TRBV28 and TRBJ1-1; 7 positions match TRBD1. The CDR3 spans 14 residues. J gave up 4 bases and V 11 bases, and 13 bases lay outside the gene matches. Germline lookup yields CDR1 MDHEN and CDR2 SYDVKM. The CDR3 nucleotides read TGTGCCGGCAAGGGGGCGGAGAGGGGCACTGAAGCTTTCTTT. Translating gives CAGKGAERGTEAFF.

This clonotype has more than one count but fewer than ten. The chain joins TRBV29-1 to TRBJ2-1; TRBD2 agrees at 7 bases. The CDR3 extends over 13 amino acids. V lost 4 bases, J lost 4 bases, and 4 bases stayed unmatched. Germline V lookup: CDR1 SQVTM, CDR2 ANQGSEA. CDR3 coding DNA: TGCAGCGTTGGCCTAGCGGATTACAATGAGCAGTTCTTC. The encoded protein is CSVGLADYNEQFF.

The table lists this clonotype with many counts. The CDR3 loop reads CASSPRRGNTEAFF. The CDR3 DNA reads as TGTGCCAGCTCCCCCCGCAGGGGGAACACTGAAGCTTTCTTT. V usage is TRBV18 and J usage is TRBJ1-1, with D perhaps matching TRBD1 (6 bases). Trimming left V 6 bases short and J 1 base short, with 12 bases between. Germline assignment: CDR1 KGHSH and CDR2 LQKENI. The CDR3 is 14 amino acids.

This sequence joins TRBV12-3 or TRBV12-4 and TRBJ2-2; D could derive from TRBD1 or TRBD2 (5 bases each). The CDR3 totals 16 residues. V was clipped by 5 bases and J by 5 bases, with 18 bases between them. For the CDR3, the DNA is TGTGCCAGCAGTACGTCTCTTGGGGGTGGTACCGGGGAGCTGTTTTTT. Its translation is CASSTSLGGGTGELFF.

This clonotype came up many times. This rearrangement joins TRBV12-3 or TRBV12-4 to TRBJ2-5; a possible D gene is TRBD1 (6 bases). The CDR3 extends over 14 amino acids. V gave up 6 bases and J gave up 1 base, with 12 bases separating them. Here the CDR3 DNA reads TGTGCCAGCAGCCTGGGACACCCCCAAGAGACCCAGTACTTC. Its protein product is CASSLGHPQETQYF.

This clonotype came up a few times. This chain joins TRBV20-1 and TRBJ2-5, with TRBD2 as a possible D gene (6 bases). The V end lost 5 bases, the J end lost 4 bases, and 17 bases lay between the germline ends. From germline, CDR1 is DFQATT and CDR2 SNEGSKA (reference sequence). There are 14 residues in the CDR3. The CDR3 DNA reads as TGCAGTGCTCTTCGGGGGAACGTTTTAGAGACCCAGTACTTC. Translation: CSALRGNVLETQYF.

This clonotype showed up many times. The chain carries TRBV27 and TRBJ2-6, with TRBD1 identical over 9 bases. V shed 3 bases and J 3 bases; nucleotides not matched to a gene: 9. Germline CDR1 and CDR2: MNHEY and SMNVEV (reference sequence). This CDR3 region has 18 residues. The CDR3 DNA follows: TGTGCCAGCAGTTTCAAGGGACAGGGCCTTAGTGGGGCCAACGTCCTGACTTTC. Encoded protein: CASSFKGQGLSGANVLTF.

This clonotype was seen many times. For the CDR3, the DNA is TGTGCCAGCAAAGCGGGGGGAACCGGGGAGCTGTTTTTT. It specifies CASKAGGTGELFF. This sequence joins TRBV6-5 and TRBJ2-2; 9 positions match TRBD2. V lost 7 bases to trimming and J lost 5 bases; unmatched junction nucleotides: 2. Germline-derived CDR1 and CDR2 are MNHEY and SVGAGI. The CDR3 has 13 residues.